Listed below are T cell receptor beta chains from one sample, sequenced in a study of beta chain features in type 1 diabetes. Assay: immunoSEQ multiplex PCR; the TCRdb copy retains only in-frame clones and omits some. The sample holds about 620,000 clones; roughly a sixth are singletons and the top ten take approximately 0.087%. Sequenced material: naive CD4+ T cells from blood. These receptors all stem from a man aged 18 to 30 in good health. CDR3s include the opening cysteine and the closing phenylalanine or tryptophan. Each record gives: J gene, V gene, clone size, D gene, CDR3 DNA, CDR3 protein. The D gene is left open where the match is weak. Some rows have no size entry. The others give once, few or many, or a class for an expanded clone.

TRBJ1-1,TRBV15,.,.,TGTGCCACCAGGACAGGCTCGAACACTGAAGCTTTCTTT,CATRTGSNTEAFF
TRBJ1-1,TRBV29-1,.,.,TGCAGCGTTGGCAGGGGGAACACTGAAGCTTTCTTT,CSVGRGNTEAFF
TRBJ2-2,TRBV7-6,few,.,TGTGCCAGCAGCTTAGCAGGGGCTAGCGCTTACGGGGAGCTGTTTTTT,CASSLAGASAYGELFF
TRBJ1-1,TRBV4-2,.,TRBD1,TGTGCCAGCAGCCAAGAGGATCCGACAGGGGGGAACACTGAAGCTTTCTTT,CASSQEDPTGGNTEAFF
TRBJ2-7,TRBV29-1,few,TRBD1,TGCAGCGTTGAGGTGGGACAGGGAGTTAGTTACGAGCAGTACTTC,CSVEVGQGVSYEQYF
TRBJ2-7,TRBV28,few,TRBD1,TGTGCCAGCGGACAGGGGCCCTACGAGCAGTACTTC,CASGQGPYEQYF
TRBJ2-7,TRBV10-3,few,TRBD1,TGTGCCATCAGATCAGGACAGGGATCCTACGAGCAGTACTTC,CAIRSGQGSYEQYF
TRBJ2-1,TRBV10-3,.,TRBD1,TGTGCCATCAGTGACCAGGACAGGGGGCAGTTCTTC,CAISDQDRGQFF
TRBJ2-7,TRBV15,.,.,TGTGCCACCAGCAGAGAAATCCAGTCGCGGGCCTACTTC,CATSREIQSRAYF
TRBJ1-4,TRBV28,few,TRBD1,TGTGCCAGCCGACAGGGGGCGGATGAAAAACTGTTTTTT,CASRQGADEKLFF
TRBJ2-4,TRBV5-1,.,.,TGCGCCAGCAGCCCCCAAGGTTTAGCGGTAGCCAAAAACATTCAGTACTTC,CASSPQGLAVAKNIQYF
TRBJ1-5,TRBV5-6,.,.,TGTGCCAGCAGCTTATTAGCGACGAAGAAACAGCCCCAGCATTTT,CASSLLATKKQPQHF
TRBJ1-2,TRBV2,.,.,TGTGCCAGCAGTCCAACCGGGACATCCGGTGGCTACACCTTC,CASSPTGTSGGYTF
TRBJ1-1,TRBV5-6,.,TRBD1,TGTGCCAGCAGCGAACTGACAGGGGGTGAGAGCACTGAAGCTTTCTTT,CASSELTGGESTEAFF
TRBJ2-7,TRBV21-1,.,.,TGTGCCAGCAGCAAGGGGTTTGGCAGACAGAGGCACTACGAGCAGTACTTC,CASSKGFGRQRHYEQYF
TRBJ1-2,TRBV4-1,few,TRBD1,TGCGCCAGCAGCCAAGGAAGGGCGACAGGGGGCAGCTATGGCTACACCTTC,CASSQGRATGGSYGYTF
TRBJ1-3,TRBV18,.,TRBD1,TGTGCCAGCTGGACAGGTGATGGAAACACCATATATTTT,CASWTGDGNTIYF
TRBJ2-1,TRBV11-1,few,.,TGTGCCTCCGGCGGGAAGAGCTCCTACAATGAGCAGTTCTTC,CASGGKSSYNEQFF
TRBJ1-1,TRBV7-3,.,.,TGTGCCAGCAGCCCGGGACAAAACACTGAAGCTTTCTTT,CASSPGQNTEAFF
TRBJ1-1,TRBV7-3,.,TRBD1,TGTGCCAGCAGCTTGGGGACAGGGGCGGGGTACACTGAAGCTTTCTTT,CASSLGTGAGYTEAFF
TRBJ2-7,TRBV7-2,.,.,TGTGCCAGCAGCTCTCAGGGTTGGGGGAGCGAGCAGTACTTC,CASSSQGWGSEQYF
TRBJ2-7,TRBV28,.,.,TGTGCCAGCAGTTCTTGGGGCGAGCAGTACTTC,CASSSWGEQYF
TRBJ2-1,TRBV29-1,few,TRBD1,TGCAGCGTTGTCTACTGGACAGGGGGCTTAAATGAGCAGTTCTTC,CSVVYWTGGLNEQFF